Sequencing of this T cell receptor (beta chain) was carried out in a study of blood T cells in healthy people across ages. The second PCR ran about 6 to 12 cycles with a sample-barcoded 5' primer and J-beta primers. Through a template-switch adaptor with 12 random nucleotides, each cDNA molecule received a tag. TCRdb reprocessed the 5' RACE reads via MiXCR and lists one record per CDR3 protein. This sample has about 1 million distinct CDR3 sequences; approximately 25% occur once, and the top ten carry around 0.75%. Researchers collected roughly 9.8 milliliters of peripheral blood from every single donor. No fewer than 7 million PBMCs went into each sample. This clonotype was observed at least ten times. V was clipped by 0 bases and J by 8 bases, with 12 bases between them. Germline loops: CDR1 SGHRS, CDR2 YFSETQ. The CDR3 consists of 14 residues. The same specimen was also included in a second study, on T cells of mothers and their children. Per that study: Mother-child pairs who were related displayed a slightly higher overlap than unrelated pairs, a difference that was non-significant.

The clonotype comes from a girl aged 2-9 years in good health. The V gene is TRBV5-1, the J gene TRBJ1-3; weak D call: TRBD1 (5 bases). Sequenced: blood. CDR3 amino acids: CASSLEVQGDTIYF. The CDR3 DNA reads TGCGCCAGCAGCTTGGAGGTCCAGGGCGACACCATATATTTT.